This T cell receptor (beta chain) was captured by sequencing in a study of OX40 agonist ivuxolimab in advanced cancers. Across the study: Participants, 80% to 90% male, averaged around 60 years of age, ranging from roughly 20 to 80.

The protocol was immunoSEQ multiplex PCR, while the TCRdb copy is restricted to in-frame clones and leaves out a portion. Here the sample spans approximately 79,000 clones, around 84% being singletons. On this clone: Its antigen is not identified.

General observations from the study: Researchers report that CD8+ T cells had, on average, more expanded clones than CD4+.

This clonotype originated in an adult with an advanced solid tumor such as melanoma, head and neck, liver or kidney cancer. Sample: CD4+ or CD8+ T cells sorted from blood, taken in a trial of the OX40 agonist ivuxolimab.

The CDR3 coding sequence is TGTGCCAGCCTCCGGGCGAAGAGGGGGGGGCAGGGAAGTGAAAAACTGTTTTTT. Protein sequence: CASLRAKRGGQGSEKLFF. The chain employs TRBV5-6 and TRBJ1-4; the D gene is possibly TRBD1 (6 bases). CDR3 size: 18 residues. V gave up 7 bases and J gave up 7 bases, with 29 bases separating them. Germline assignment: CDR1 SGHDT and CDR2 YYEEEE.